This T cell receptor (beta chain) was identified in a study of human T cells and chemical hapten exposure. Study overall: Upper-back patch tests with 0.01% DPC were read at 6 days. The patients were mostly female; they had alopecia areata, totalis or universalis.

This CDR3 is built from 15 residues. Deletions cut 6 bases from V and 9 bases from J, with 18 bases between. In germline, CDR1 is MDHEN, CDR2 SYDVKM. Unique molecular identifiers were affixed to discrete cDNA molecules within the library. TCRdb processed the RACE reads anew with MiXCR; each CDR3 protein has one entry. The data hold about 100,000 distinct CDR3 sequences, with approximately 10% observed a single time. This clonotype turned up a few times. Noted time point: patch test 2, 6 weeks after DPC sensitization. Sample treatment: therapeutic diphenylcyclopropenone sensitization with weekly scalp DPC. Researchers sampled blood before each patch test went on.

The receptor comes from a woman aged 40 to 49 with alopecia areata. Some clones in this sample may be carry-over from other donors' samples. V is TRBV28 and J is TRBJ1-6, with D perhaps matching TRBD1 (5 bases). Sequencing was performed on whole blood, taken in connection with sensitization to the hapten diphenylcyclopropenone (DPC). CDR3 DNA sequence: TGTGCCAGCAGCCCACCCCAGGGTAGAGGTTCACCCCTCCACTTT. Residues: CASSPPQGRGSPLHF.